This T cell receptor beta chain comes out of a study of T-cell memory formation after mild COVID-19. Overall study: Clusters of TCRs were largely donor specific.

Study-wide results and limits: For second-wave clones that peaked at day 37, SARS-CoV-2 specificity went unverified. There was a balanced CD4/CD8 profile in clones contracting day 15 to 85, and later expanders leaned CD4+. Contracting CD4+ clones sat mainly in CM and EM; CD8+ in EMRA.

The CDR3 totals 14 residues. V was pared by 3 bases and J by 2 bases, with 7 bases between. Per germline, CDR1 LNHDA and CDR2 SQIVND (reference sequence). TCRdb reprocessed the 5' RACE reads via MiXCR and lists one record per CDR3 protein. The repertoire includes 50,000 to 70,000 distinct CDR3 sequences, 12% of them detected once, and about 22% sits in the top ten. Concerning this clonotype: Its antigen is unidentified.

The sequence was collected from a man younger than 35 who had mild COVID-19 (a few samples of this study predate the infection). Cell type and time point are not known. The chain is built from TRBV19 and TRBJ2-2, with unresolved D. Sequencing input: PBMCs or a T cell subset sorted from them (not recorded which). The DNA of the CDR3 is TGTGCCAGTAGTATTCTCCATAACACCGGGGAGCTGTTTTTT. Translation: CASSILHNTGELFF.